A single sample is the source of the 24 T cell receptor beta chains below, sequenced in a study of response to subunit inactivated influenza vaccine. TCRdb processed the RT-PCR reads anew with MiXCR; each CDR3 protein has one entry. The data contain roughly 620,000 distinct CDR3 sequences, around 10% of them singletons. Separately, the same data were catalogued under a study of T cells expressing NK-cell markers. From that study: In generating TCR beta cDNA, 5'RACE template switching with UMIs was used.

Material: PBMCs from blood, obtained on the day of vaccination. The receptors derive from a middle-aged man who received an inactivated influenza vaccine.

The V gene is TRBV7-9, the J gene TRBJ1-2; no clear D gene. This CDR3 spans 15 amino acids. Germline V gives CDR1 SEHNR, CDR2 FQNEAQ (reference sequence). V gave up 0 bases and J gave up 0 bases, with 8 bases separating them. The CDR3 region is CASSLASPANYGYTF. CDR3 DNA: TGTGCCAGCAGCTTAGCGTCACCAGCTAACTATGGCTACACCTTC.

At least ten counts were recorded for this clonotype. This sequence joins TRBV12-3 or TRBV12-4 and TRBJ2-7; the match to TRBD1 covers 10 bases. Trimming cost V 6 bases and J 3 bases; bases outside gene matches: 2. This CDR3 spans 13 amino acids. CDR3 residues: CASSRTGGYEQYF. The CDR3 DNA follows: TGTGCCAGCAGCCGGACAGGGGGCTACGAGCAGTACTTC.

This chain uses TRBV29-1 with TRBJ2-7, with D unclear. Germline V gene sequence: CDR1 SQVTM, CDR2 ANQGSEA. The CDR3 is 13 amino acids. Trimming pared 4 bases from V and 0 bases from J, leaving 10 bases between. The CDR3 DNA follows: TGCAGCGTTGGTGACACCGGCTCCTACGAGCAGTACTTC. This translates into CSVGDTGSYEQYF.

The chain carries TRBV27 and TRBJ2-7; the D gene is possibly TRBD1 (6 bases). The CDR3 consists of 16 residues. V was pared by 3 bases and J by 2 bases, with 17 bases between. Per the germline V gene, CDR1 is MNHEY and CDR2 is SMNVEV (reference sequence). The CDR3 DNA sequence: TGTGCCAGCAGTTTGGCTACCGGGACACAGACCTACGAGCAGTACTTC. Its translation: CASSLATGTQTYEQYF.

This clonotype was observed many times. The V and J genes are TRBV29-1 and TRBJ2-2; no clear D. The CDR3 has 14 amino acids. The V gene lost 4 bases and the J gene lost 0 bases, with 9 bases spanning the gap. CDR1 is SQVTM and CDR2 is ANQGSEA in the germline V gene. The CDR3: CSVGRNTNTGELFF. In DNA, the CDR3 is TGCAGCGTTGGGAGAAACACGAACACCGGGGAGCTGTTTTTT.

This clonotype was counted a few times. The chain has TRBV7-8 and TRBJ2-3, with 12 bases lining up with TRBD2. The V segment lost 2 bases and the J segment 2 bases; nucleotides outside the gene matches: 8. The CDR3 is made up of 18 amino acids. The V gene's germline CDR1 is SGHVS and CDR2 FQNEAQ. This CDR3 reads CASSLIWASGRVTDTQYF. DNA for the CDR3: TGTGCCAGCAGCTTAATTTGGGCTAGCGGGAGGGTCACAGATACGCAGTATTTT.

The chain recombines TRBV12-3 or TRBV12-4 with TRBJ2-3; a weak D match, TRBD2 (5 bases). The CDR3 loop spans 15 amino acids. V was trimmed by 6 bases and J by 4 bases, leaving 17 bases between them. The CDR3 nucleotides read TGTGCCAGCAGCAGGCTAGCATGGGGTTCAGATACGCAGTATTTT. Translating it yields CASSRLAWGSDTQYF.

Note on this clonotype: Just one base apart from a much larger clone, this may be a read error. A read error is likely, as this CDR3 ends without the conserved phenylalanine or tryptophan. The CDR3 DNA sequence: TGTGCCAGCAGCTCAACTAGCGGGGGGGCAGAGACCCAGTACCTC. Protein product: CASSSTSGGAETQYL. The chain links TRBV7-2 to TRBJ2-5; 13 bases fit TRBD2. This CDR3 contains 15 residues. Looked up from germline, CDR1 is SGHTA and CDR2 is FQGNSA. Trimming cost V 4 bases and J 4 bases; bases outside gene matches: 3.

This clonotype was picked up a small number of times. V gene TRBV4-3 combines with J gene TRBJ2-2; possibly TRBD1 for D (6 bases). The CDR3 sequence is 16 residues long. Trimming cost V 0 bases and J 4 bases, with 12 bases left between them. Germline V gene data show CDR1 as LGHNA and CDR2 as YSLEER. The CDR3 coding sequence is TGCGCCAGCAGCCAAGAGGGCAGGGGACCCACCGGGGAGCTGTTTTTT. It codes for CASSQEGRGPTGELFF.

The chain has TRBV30 and TRBJ2-2, with D perhaps matching TRBD2 (5 bases). The CDR3 runs to 14 residues. V lost 4 bases and J lost 3, with 12 bases in between. In germline, CDR1 is GTSNPN, CDR2 SVGIG (reference sequence). The CDR3 nucleotides are TGTGCCTGGACAGCGGCTGGCCACACCGGGGAGCTGTTTTTT. It encodes CAWTAAGHTGELFF. The complete variable domain, with remaining parts taken from reference TRBV30 and TRBJ2-2, reads SQTIHQWPATLVQPVGSPLSLECTVEGTSNPNLYWYRQAAGRGLQLLFYSVGIGQISSEVPQNLSASRPQDRQFILSSKKLLLSDSGFYLCAWTAAGHTGELFFGEGSRLTVL.

Many counts were recorded for this clonotype. J is TRBJ2-7 and V is TRBV20-1; 7 nucleotides agree with TRBD1. Germline V gene sequence: CDR1 DFQATT, CDR2 SNEGSKA (reference sequence). CDR3 length: 17 residues. Trimming took 6 bases from V and 1 from J; bases not matched to a gene: 18. The CDR3 DNA is TGCAGTGCGCGACGGCCGGTGACAGGGAGTAAATCCTACGAGCAGTACTTC. Residues: CSARRPVTGSKSYEQYF.

This clonotype showed up just a few times. This chain links TRBV20-1 with TRBJ2-5, with 10 bases fitting TRBD2. The J segment lost 1 base and the V segment lost 6 bases, leaving 2 bases of the junction unmatched. From germline, CDR1 is DFQATT and CDR2 SNEGSKA (reference sequence). The CDR3 sequence is 13 residues long. This CDR3 is CSARTSGQETQYF. The CDR3 region has the DNA TGCAGTGCCCGGACTAGCGGCCAAGAGACCCAGTACTTC.

This clonotype has more than one count but fewer than ten. This chain joins TRBV12-3 or TRBV12-4 and TRBJ2-7, with D hard to call. V lost 1 base to trimming and J lost 4 bases, with 5 bases between them. The CDR3 is made up of 12 amino acids. The CDR3 sequence: CASSLDVYEQYF. CDR3 DNA sequence: TGTGCCAGCAGTTTAGATGTTTACGAGCAGTACTTC.

The V call is TRBV11-2, the J call TRBJ2-1, with TRBD1 matching over 9 bases. This CDR3 has 14 amino acids. The V gene's germline CDR1 is SGHAT and CDR2 FQNNGV. V gave up 5 bases and J gave up 7 bases; unmatched junction bases: 6. The CDR3 here is CASSDTGGGNEQFF. CDR3 in DNA: TGTGCCAGCAGCGACACAGGGGGCGGGAATGAGCAGTTCTTC.

The chain joins TRBV14 to TRBJ2-1, with D maybe TRBD1 (5 bases). This CDR3 comprises 13 residues. Germline CDR1 reads SGHDN; CDR2 reads FVKESK. V dropped 0 bases and J dropped 9 bases, with 9 bases sitting between them. This chain's CDR3 is CASSQDPGPEQFF. The DNA of the CDR3 is TGTGCCAGCAGCCAAGATCCAGGGCCTGAGCAGTTCTTC.

The rearrangement links TRBV7-9 to TRBJ2-1; 13 nucleotides line up with TRBD2. This CDR3 is built from 16 residues. Germline V lookup: CDR1 SEHNR, CDR2 FQNEAQ (reference sequence). V was clipped by 0 bases and J by 6 bases; unmatched bases: 2. CDR3 DNA sequence: TGTGCCAGCAGCTTAGCGGGGACTAGCGGGACCAATGAGCAGTTCTTC. As protein: CASSLAGTSGTNEQFF.

The table lists this clonotype with a few counts. V gene TRBV20-1 combines with J gene TRBJ2-7; D might be TRBD2 (5 bases). This CDR3 region has 13 residues. CDR1 is DFQATT, CDR2 SNEGSKA, per germline (reference sequence). Trimming took 2 bases from V and 0 from J, leaving 8 bases between them. The CDR3 sequence is CSARRGISYEQYF. CDR3 bases: TGCAGTGCTAGACGAGGGATCTCCTACGAGCAGTACTTC.

The CDR3 nucleotides read TGTGCCATCAGTGATTCAAACAGGGAAGGGGGCACAGATACGCAGTATTTT. Translating it yields CAISDSNREGGTDTQYF. The J gene is TRBJ2-3, the V gene TRBV10-3; TRBD1 might be the D (6 bases). With 3 bases removed from V and 1 base from J, the gap between germline ends came to 17 bases. CDR3 length: 17 residues. Germline CDR1 ENHRY, CDR2 SYGVKD.

This clonotype has just a few counts. The chain combines TRBV11-2 with TRBJ2-1; a possible D gene is TRBD2 (5 bases). V was shortened by 1 base and J by 5 bases, with 9 bases between the two germline ends. Germline values: CDR1 SGHAT, CDR2 FQNNGV. The CDR3 spans 14 residues. CDR3 bases: TGTGCCAGCAGCTTAGGGTACGGGAACAATGAGCAGTTCTTC. Translated, it gives CASSLGYGNNEQFF.

This clonotype was detected only a few times. The genes are TRBV14 and TRBJ2-7; D gene unclear. V was shortened by 1 base and J by 3 bases, with 10 bases between the two germline ends. This CDR3 contains 14 residues. CDR1 is SGHDN, CDR2 FVKESK, per germline. CDR3 bases: TGTGCCAGCAGCCAAGGGACGGTCCTCTACGAGCAGTACTTC. It yields the protein CASSQGTVLYEQYF. Using reference TRBV14 and TRBJ2-7 for the parts outside the CDR3, the full variable domain is EAGVTQFPSHSVIEKGQTVTLRCDPISGHDNLYWYRRVMGKEIKFLLHFVKESKQDESGMPNNRFLAERTGGTYSTLKVQPAELEDSGVYFCASSQGTVLYEQYFGPGTRLTVT.

Ten or more counts support this clonotype. The chain joins TRBV15 to TRBJ2-7; D gene uncertain. Germline V gene sequence: CDR1 LNHNV, CDR2 YYDKDF (reference sequence). Trimming took off 5 bases at V and 3 bases at J, with 14 bases between the two ends. The CDR3 is 14 residues long. Here the CDR3 reads CATSFKGFHYEQYF. In nucleotides, the CDR3 is TGTGCCACCAGCTTTAAGGGATTTCACTACGAGCAGTACTTC.

This clonotype was observed a handful of times. This rearrangement joins TRBV2 to TRBJ1-5; 9 bases match TRBD1. V shed 4 bases and J 2 bases; nucleotides not matched to a gene: 6. Germline V gene sequence: CDR1 SNHLY, CDR2 FYNNEI. CDR3 length equals 16 residues. CDR3 loop: CASSARDRAGNQPQHF. DNA of the CDR3: TGTGCCAGCAGTGCCCGGGACAGGGCCGGCAATCAGCCCCAGCATTTT. Combining the CDR3 with reference TRBV2 and TRBJ1-5 gives the whole variable domain EPEVTQTPSHQVTQMGQEVILRCVPISNHLYFYWYRQILGQKVEFLVSFYNNEISEKSEIFDDQFSVERPDGSNFTLKIRSTKLEDSAMYFCASSARDRAGNQPQHFGDGTRLSIL.

This clonotype was detected only a few times. The chain links TRBV10-3 to TRBJ2-4; unclear D gene. V lost 0 bases to trimming and J lost 0 bases, with 6 bases between them. The germline V gene has CDR1 ENHRY and CDR2 SYGVKD. This CDR3 is 15 amino acids long. The CDR3 spells CAISESTGAKNIQYF. CDR3 DNA: TGTGCCATCAGTGAGTCGACCGGAGCCAAAAACATTCAGTACTTC.

Many counts were recorded for this clonotype. The J gene is TRBJ2-3, the V gene TRBV5-1; TRBD2 matches 7 bases. Looked up from germline, CDR1 is SGHRS and CDR2 is YFSETQ. The CDR3 has 13 amino acids. The J segment lost 6 bases and the V segment lost 6 bases, leaving 7 bases of the junction unmatched. The DNA of the CDR3 is TGCGCCAGCACCCTAACGGGGGGTGATACGCAGTATTTT. As protein: CASTLTGGDTQYF.